The rows below give T cell receptor beta chains drawn from one sample of a study of CXCR3-negative and CXCR3-positive naive CD8 T cells. Each CDR3 protein gets one entry in TCRdb, which reprocessed the 5' RACE reads and gives no DNA. Here the sample table reports about 94,000 distinct CDR3 sequences. Sequenced material: naive CXCR3+ CD8+ T cells from blood. All receptors derive from a human donor in good health. Some clones in this sample may be carry-over from other donors' samples. Both conserved end residues are part of each CDR3.

cdr3_aa: CSARLLRTGGKNIQYF
v_call: TRBV20-1
j_call: TRBJ2-4
cdr3_length: 16

cdr3_aa: CASSDLQGGNQPQHF
v_call: TRBV6-1
j_call: TRBJ1-5
cdr3_length: 15

cdr3_aa: CASSLGQGPYEQYF
v_call: TRBV5-1
j_call: TRBJ2-7
cdr3_length: 14

cdr3_aa: CASSTVGELIYEQYF
v_call: TRBV18
j_call: TRBJ2-7
cdr3_length: 15

cdr3_aa: CASSLEKGGFNQPQHF
v_call: TRBV7-6
j_call: TRBJ1-5
cdr3_length: 16

cdr3_aa: CASSSTSGGTDTQYF
v_call: TRBV7-8
j_call: TRBJ2-3
cdr3_length: 15

cdr3_aa: CASRSNPQVQQYF
v_call: TRBV5-6
j_call: TRBJ2-7
cdr3_length: 13

cdr3_aa: CSVGTGGNEQYF
v_call: TRBV29-1
j_call: TRBJ2-7
cdr3_length: 12

cdr3_aa: CASSFADQPQHF
v_call: TRBV7-9
j_call: TRBJ1-5
cdr3_length: 12

cdr3_aa: CSFSGTGVYNEQFF
v_call: TRBV29-1
j_call: TRBJ2-1
cdr3_length: 14

cdr3_aa: CASSSSDYTGELFF
v_call: TRBV7-2
j_call: TRBJ2-2
cdr3_length: 14

cdr3_aa: CASRRERSYNEQFF
v_call: TRBV28
j_call: TRBJ2-1
cdr3_length: 14

cdr3_aa: CASSPSPGTGYEQYF
v_call: TRBV4-3
j_call: TRBJ2-7
cdr3_length: 15

cdr3_aa: CASSFRQNTEAFF
v_call: TRBV27
j_call: TRBJ1-1
cdr3_length: 13

cdr3_aa: CSVGTGATYEQYF
v_call: TRBV29-1
j_call: TRBJ2-7
cdr3_length: 13

cdr3_aa: CAWSLGGGIQETQYF
v_call: TRBV30
j_call: TRBJ2-5
cdr3_length: 15

cdr3_aa: CSVEEGGNQPQHF
v_call: TRBV29-1
j_call: TRBJ1-5
cdr3_length: 13

cdr3_aa: CASSSPEGGIFYEQYF
v_call: TRBV7-9
j_call: TRBJ2-7
cdr3_length: 16

cdr3_aa: CASSFGAGNQPQHF
v_call: TRBV5-6
j_call: TRBJ1-5
cdr3_length: 14

cdr3_aa: CASSLSSRAYEQYF
v_call: TRBV7-2
j_call: TRBJ2-7
cdr3_length: 14

cdr3_aa: CASSQDVGGYRQETQYF
v_call: TRBV3-1
j_call: TRBJ2-5
cdr3_length: 17

cdr3_aa: CASSVLGGGELFF
v_call: TRBV28
j_call: TRBJ2-2
cdr3_length: 13

cdr3_aa: CASSQASGLSYNEQFF
v_call: TRBV3-1
j_call: TRBJ2-1
cdr3_length: 16

cdr3_aa: CASSLTLAGARTDTQYF
v_call: TRBV7-9
j_call: TRBJ2-3
cdr3_length: 17

cdr3_aa: CASSSPGQKFYGYTF
v_call: TRBV7-2
j_call: TRBJ1-2
cdr3_length: 15

cdr3_aa: CASSSRQLSDGYTF
v_call: TRBV7-9
j_call: TRBJ1-2
cdr3_length: 14

cdr3_aa: CASSEPGLAGGNEQFF
v_call: TRBV28
j_call: TRBJ2-1
cdr3_length: 16

cdr3_aa: CSVVGTGDTEAFF
v_call: TRBV29-1
j_call: TRBJ1-1
cdr3_length: 13

cdr3_aa: CASRLIGLAETQYF
v_call: TRBV12-3/TRBV12-4
j_call: TRBJ2-5
cdr3_length: 14

cdr3_aa: CASSDQWGTEAFF
v_call: TRBV6-4
j_call: TRBJ1-1
cdr3_length: 13

cdr3_aa: CASRGGGQLGETQYF
v_call: TRBV28
j_call: TRBJ2-5
cdr3_length: 15

cdr3_aa: CASSYLGVAEQYF
v_call: TRBV6-2/TRBV6-3
j_call: TRBJ2-7
cdr3_length: 13

cdr3_aa: CASSDEAWGAGNTIYF
v_call: TRBV6-1
j_call: TRBJ1-3
cdr3_length: 16

cdr3_aa: CSVGQGLIYEQYF
v_call: TRBV29-1
j_call: TRBJ2-7
cdr3_length: 13

cdr3_aa: CASSQWVGFLYGYTF
v_call: TRBV23-1
j_call: TRBJ1-2
cdr3_length: 15

cdr3_aa: CASSLCREGGKVNTEAFF
v_call: TRBV7-4
j_call: TRBJ1-1
cdr3_length: 18

cdr3_aa: CASSLLSPKERGASYEQYF
v_call: TRBV7-6
j_call: TRBJ2-7
cdr3_length: 19